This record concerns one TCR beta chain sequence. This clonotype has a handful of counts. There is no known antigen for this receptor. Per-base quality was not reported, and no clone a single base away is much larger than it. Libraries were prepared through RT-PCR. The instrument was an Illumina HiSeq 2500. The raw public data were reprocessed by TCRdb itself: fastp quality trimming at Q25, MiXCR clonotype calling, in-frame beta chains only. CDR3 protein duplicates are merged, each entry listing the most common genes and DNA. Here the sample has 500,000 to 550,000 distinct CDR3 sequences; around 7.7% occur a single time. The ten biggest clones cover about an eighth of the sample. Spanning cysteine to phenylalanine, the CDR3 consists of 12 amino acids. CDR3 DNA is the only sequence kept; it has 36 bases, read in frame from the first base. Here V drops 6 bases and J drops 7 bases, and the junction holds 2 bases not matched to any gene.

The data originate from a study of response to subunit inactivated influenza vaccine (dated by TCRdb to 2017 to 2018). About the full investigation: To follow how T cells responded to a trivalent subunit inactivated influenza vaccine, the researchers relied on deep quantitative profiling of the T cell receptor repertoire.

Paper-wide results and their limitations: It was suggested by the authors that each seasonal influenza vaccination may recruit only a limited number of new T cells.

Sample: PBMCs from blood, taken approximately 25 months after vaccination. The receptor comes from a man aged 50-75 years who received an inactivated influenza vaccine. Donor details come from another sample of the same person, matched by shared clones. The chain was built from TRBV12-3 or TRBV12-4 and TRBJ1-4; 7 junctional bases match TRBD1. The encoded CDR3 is CASRRQGEKLFF. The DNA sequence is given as TGTGCCAGCAGACGACAGGGTGAAAAACTGTTTTTT.